This T cell receptor (beta chain) was sequenced in a study of immune characterization of retroperitoneal liposarcoma. The ends lost 3 bases at V and 4 bases at J; junction bases unmatched: 6. CDR1 is KGHDR and CDR2 is SFDVKD in the germline V gene. The CDR3 length is 17 residues. TCRdb fed the PCR reads into MiXCR, producing one record per CDR3 protein. The table has some 10,000 distinct CDR3 sequences, under 35% seen once. The sequence came from a female donor with retroperitoneal liposarcoma. The rearrangement uses TRBV24-1 and TRBJ2-1; TRBD2 agrees at 12 bases. The sequenced sample was tumor tissue. CDR3 sequence: CATSDPPSGRGYNEQFF. CDR3 nucleotides: TGTGCCACCAGTGATCCCCCTAGCGGGAGGGGGTACAATGAGCAGTTCTTC.